A single sample is the source of the 10 T cell receptor beta chains below, sequenced in a study of T cell repertoires in cytomegalovirus infection. Each CDR3 protein is one row after TCRdb ran MiXCR on the reads. Found here are more than 500,000 distinct CDR3 sequences, 15% to 20% of them singletons; the top ten hold roughly a quarter. The sequenced material came from CD8+ T cells from PBMCs. The receptors were gathered from a human donor in good health (CMV status not recorded). Some clones in this sample may be carry-over from other donors' samples.

V is TRBV20-1 and J is TRBJ2-7; 8 nucleotides align to TRBD2. J was trimmed by 2 bases and V by 0 bases; bases with no gene match: 6. This CDR3 is 15 amino acids long. CDR1 and CDR2 from the germline V gene are DFQATT and SNEGSKA (reference sequence). This CDR3 reads CSARERGEFTYEQYF. The CDR3 DNA is TGCAGTGCTAGAGAGCGGGGGGAATTCACCTACGAGCAGTACTTC.

This clonotype was detected many times. This chain links TRBV6-2 or TRBV6-3 with TRBJ2-5; no firm D call. The CDR3 is 12 amino acids. V lost 0 bases and J lost 4, with 3 bases in between. The germline CDR1 and CDR2 sequences are MNHEY and SVGEGT. CDR3 sequence reads: CASSYSTETQYF. CDR3 DNA sequence: TGTGCCAGCAGTTACTCCACAGAGACCCAGTACTTC.

This clonotype appeared many times. The rearrangement joins TRBV7-9 to TRBJ1-6; 8 bases agree with TRBD1. This CDR3 is 14 amino acids long. Unmatched junction bases numbered 7, after V lost 5 bases and J lost 10 bases. Germline-derived CDR1 and CDR2 are SEHNR and FQNEAQ (reference sequence). CDR3 nucleotides: TGTGCCAGCAGCCGGGTGCAGGGGGCCTCACCCCTCCACTTT. Translation gives CASSRVQGASPLHF.

The chain couples TRBV6-5 to TRBJ2-3; TRBD2 is a possible D gene (5 bases). CDR3 size: 15 residues. V lost 6 bases and J 2 bases, leaving 15 bases between the germline ends. CDR1 and CDR2 (germline): MNHEY, SVGAGI. In nucleotides, the CDR3 is TGTGCCAGCAGCTCAGCCGGGGTAATCACAGATACGCAGTATTTT. Its protein is CASSSAGVITDTQYF.

Turning to this clonotype: The CDR3 does not close with the conserved phenylalanine or tryptophan, likely indicating a read error. CDR3 DNA: TGTGCCAGCAGCTACCGGGACAGTTTTTCGAAACTGTTTTCT. Protein product: CASSYRDSFSKLFS. V is TRBV28 and J is TRBJ1-4; 7 bases are shared with TRBD1. V trimming: 6 bases; J trimming: 11 bases; junction bases outside the gene matches: 12. This CDR3 has 14 residues. CDR1 is MDHEN and CDR2 is SYDVKM in the germline V gene.

This clonotype has more than one count but fewer than ten. The chain joins TRBV11-3 to TRBJ2-1, with 8 bases lining up with TRBD2. Losses at the gene ends were 0 bases for V and 3 bases for J; bases not matched to a gene: 4. Germline-derived CDR1 and CDR2 are SGHNT and YENEEA. The CDR3 runs 16 residues. This CDR3 reads CASSLDREGLYNEQFF. In DNA form, the CDR3 reads TGTGCCAGCAGCTTAGACCGGGAGGGCCTCTACAATGAGCAGTTCTTC.

This clonotype has a handful of counts. The genes are TRBV12-3 or TRBV12-4 and TRBJ2-1; D unresolved. This CDR3 comprises 14 residues. V lost 4 bases to trimming and J lost 6 bases, with 13 bases between them. In DNA, the CDR3 is TGTGCCAGCAGTTCGTGGGTTTTCGTCAATGAGCAGTTCTTC. Its protein product is CASSSWVFVNEQFF.

The gene calls are TRBV10-3 and TRBJ1-2; weak D call: TRBD1 (5 bases). Germline V gene data show CDR1 as ENHRY and CDR2 as SYGVKD. Trimming removed 3 bases from V and 4 bases from J, with 15 bases in between. This CDR3 has 15 residues. This CDR3 is CAISDPAGFGYGYTF. The CDR3 coding sequence is TGTGCCATCAGTGACCCTGCAGGGTTCGGCTATGGCTACACCTTC.

The chain couples TRBV5-6 to TRBJ2-2; 8 bases agree with TRBD1. The ends lost 1 base at V and 7 bases at J; junction bases unmatched: 12. CDR3 length equals 17 residues. Germline CDR1 reads SGHDT; CDR2 reads YYEEEE. CDR3 coding DNA: TGTGCCAGCAGCTTGACCCGCGGCAGGGGGCCTGACGGGGAGCTGTTTTTT. Its translation is CASSLTRGRGPDGELFF.

This clonotype was detected only a few times. The chain is built from TRBV28 and TRBJ2-7; D not resolved. V dropped 1 base and J dropped 0 bases, with 10 bases sitting between them. This CDR3 has 15 amino acids. CDR1 is MDHEN and CDR2 is SYDVKM in the germline V gene. CDR3 residues: CASSLSGSRSYEQYF. The DNA for the CDR3 is TGTGCCAGCAGTTTATCCGGCTCTCGCTCCTACGAGCAGTACTTC.